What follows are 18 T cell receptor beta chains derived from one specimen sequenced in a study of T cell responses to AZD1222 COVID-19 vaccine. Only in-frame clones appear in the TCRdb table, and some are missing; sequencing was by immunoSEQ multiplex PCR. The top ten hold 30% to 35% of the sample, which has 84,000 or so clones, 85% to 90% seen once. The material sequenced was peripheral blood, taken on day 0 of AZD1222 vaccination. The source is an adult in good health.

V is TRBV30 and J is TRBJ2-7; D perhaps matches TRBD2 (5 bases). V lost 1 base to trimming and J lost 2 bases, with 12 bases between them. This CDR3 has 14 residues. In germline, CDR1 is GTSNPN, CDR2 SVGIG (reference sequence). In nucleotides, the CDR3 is TGTGCCTGGAGTGCCCCTACTAGGGCCTACGAGCAGTACTTC. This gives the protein CAWSAPTRAYEQYF.

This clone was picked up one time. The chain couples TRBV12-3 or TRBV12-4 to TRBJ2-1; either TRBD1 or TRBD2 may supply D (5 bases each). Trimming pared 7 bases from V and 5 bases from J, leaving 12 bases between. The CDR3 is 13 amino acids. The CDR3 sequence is CASNRDGNNEQFF. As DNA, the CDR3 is TGTGCCAGCAACCGGGACGGGAACAATGAGCAGTTCTTC.

CDR3 residues: CASRPTGGNEQFF. Written as DNA, the CDR3 is TGTGCCAGTAGACCGACAGGGGGCAATGAGCAGTTCTTC. The chain links TRBV19 to TRBJ2-1, with 9 bases that match TRBD1. This CDR3 contains 13 residues. V lost 6 bases to trimming and J lost 6 bases; unmatched junction nucleotides: 3. Germline V gives CDR1 LNHDA, CDR2 SQIVND (reference sequence).

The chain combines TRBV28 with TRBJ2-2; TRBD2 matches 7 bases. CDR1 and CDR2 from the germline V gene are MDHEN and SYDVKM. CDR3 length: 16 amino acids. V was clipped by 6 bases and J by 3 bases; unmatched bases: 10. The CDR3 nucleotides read TGTGCCAGCAGCCCACCGCTGGGGGGGGACACCGGGGAGCTGTTTTTT. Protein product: CASSPPLGGDTGELFF.

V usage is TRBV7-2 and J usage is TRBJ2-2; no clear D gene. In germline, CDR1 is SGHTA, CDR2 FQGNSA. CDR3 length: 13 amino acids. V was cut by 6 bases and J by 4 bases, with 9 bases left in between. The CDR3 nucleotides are TGTGCCAGCAGTCGCCCGGGCACCGGGGAGCTGTTTTTT. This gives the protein CASSRPGTGELFF.

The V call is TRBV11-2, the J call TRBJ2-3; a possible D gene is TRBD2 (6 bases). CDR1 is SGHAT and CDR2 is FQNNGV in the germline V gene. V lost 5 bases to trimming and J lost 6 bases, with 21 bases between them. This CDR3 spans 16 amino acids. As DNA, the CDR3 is TGTGCCAGCAGCCCAAGCTGGAACTTAGGAGGGGATACGCAGTATTTT. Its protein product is CASSPSWNLGGDTQYF.

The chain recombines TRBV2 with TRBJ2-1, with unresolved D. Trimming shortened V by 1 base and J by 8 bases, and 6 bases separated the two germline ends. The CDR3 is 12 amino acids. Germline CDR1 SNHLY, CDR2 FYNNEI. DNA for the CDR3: TGTGCCAGCAGTGAAGAGTGGGATGAGCAGTTCTTC. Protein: CASSEEWDEQFF.

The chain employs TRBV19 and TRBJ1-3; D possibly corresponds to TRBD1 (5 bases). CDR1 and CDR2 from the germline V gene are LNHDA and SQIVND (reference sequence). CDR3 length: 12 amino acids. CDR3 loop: CGARGAGNTIYF. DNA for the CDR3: TGTGGAGCCCGGGGGGCTGGAAACACCATATATTTT.

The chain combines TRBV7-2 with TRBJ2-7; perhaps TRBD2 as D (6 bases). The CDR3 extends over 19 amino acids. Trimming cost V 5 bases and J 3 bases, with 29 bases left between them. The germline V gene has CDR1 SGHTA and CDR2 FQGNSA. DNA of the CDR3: TGTGCCAGCAGCCAGTTCCCCCCCGGAGGGACCCAGGGCCGCTACGAGCAGTACTTC. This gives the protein CASSQFPPGGTQGRYEQYF.

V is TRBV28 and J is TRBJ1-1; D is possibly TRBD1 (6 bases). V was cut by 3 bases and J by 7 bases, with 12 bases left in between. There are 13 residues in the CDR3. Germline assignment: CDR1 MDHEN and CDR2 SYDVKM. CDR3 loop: CASSFGGGGEAFF. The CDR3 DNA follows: TGTGCCAGCAGTTTTGGGGGCGGAGGTGAAGCTTTCTTT.

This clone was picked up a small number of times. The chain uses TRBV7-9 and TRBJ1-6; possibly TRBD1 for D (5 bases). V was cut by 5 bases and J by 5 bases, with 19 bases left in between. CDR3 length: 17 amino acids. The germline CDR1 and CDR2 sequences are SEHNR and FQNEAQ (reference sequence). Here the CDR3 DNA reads TGTGCCAGCAGCCCGCCTCTGAGGGGCGACGATAATTCACCCCTCCACTTT. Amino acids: CASSPPLRGDDNSPLHF.

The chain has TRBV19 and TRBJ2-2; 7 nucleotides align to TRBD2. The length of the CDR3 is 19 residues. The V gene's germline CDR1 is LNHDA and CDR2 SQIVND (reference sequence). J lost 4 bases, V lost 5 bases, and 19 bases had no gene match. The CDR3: CASSRVRGSVRSGTGELFF. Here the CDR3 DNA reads TGTGCCAGTAGTCGTGTTCGCGGGAGTGTACGATCTGGCACCGGGGAGCTGTTTTTT.

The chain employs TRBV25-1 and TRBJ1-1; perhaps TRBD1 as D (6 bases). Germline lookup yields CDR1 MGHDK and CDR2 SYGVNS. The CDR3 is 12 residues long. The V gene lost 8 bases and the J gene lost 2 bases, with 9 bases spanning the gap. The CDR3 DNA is TGTGCCAGCGGACAGACAAACACTGAAGCTTTCTTT. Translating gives CASGQTNTEAFF.

The CDR3 region is CASDSPRTQETQYF. CDR3 bases: TGTGCCAGCGATTCCCCCAGAACTCAAGAGACCCAGTACTTC. The chain couples TRBV6-5 to TRBJ2-5; D not certain. Germline V gene data show CDR1 as MNHEY and CDR2 as SVGAGI. CDR3 size: 14 residues. Trimming took off 8 bases at V and 2 bases at J, with 15 bases between the two ends.

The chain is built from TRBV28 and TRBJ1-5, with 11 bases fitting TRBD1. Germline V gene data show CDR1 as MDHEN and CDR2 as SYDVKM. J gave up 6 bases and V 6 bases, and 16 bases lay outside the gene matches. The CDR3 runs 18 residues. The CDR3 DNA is TGTGCCAGCAGCCCCCCCCCGGGACAGGGGGAGGAAGGTCAGCCCCAGCATTTT. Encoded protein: CASSPPPGQGEEGQPQHF.

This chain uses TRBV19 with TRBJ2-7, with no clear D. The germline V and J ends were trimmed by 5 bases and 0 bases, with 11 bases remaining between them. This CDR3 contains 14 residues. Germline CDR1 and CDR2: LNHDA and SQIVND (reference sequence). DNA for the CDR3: TGTGCCAGTAGTCTTACTCCTAGCTCCTACGAGCAGTACTTC. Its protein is CASSLTPSSYEQYF.

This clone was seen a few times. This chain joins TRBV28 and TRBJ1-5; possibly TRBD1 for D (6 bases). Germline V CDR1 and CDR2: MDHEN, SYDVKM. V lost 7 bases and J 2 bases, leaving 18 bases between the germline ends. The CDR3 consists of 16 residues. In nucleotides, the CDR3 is TGTGCCAGCATCCCTCGAGGGGGTGGAGGCAATCAGCCCCAGCATTTT. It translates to CASIPRGGGGNQPQHF.

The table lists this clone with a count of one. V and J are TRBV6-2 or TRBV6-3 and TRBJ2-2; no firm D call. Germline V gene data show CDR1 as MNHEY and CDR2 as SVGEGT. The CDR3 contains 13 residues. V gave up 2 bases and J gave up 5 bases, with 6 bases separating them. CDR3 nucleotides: TGTGCCAGCAGTTACCTTAGAACCGGGGAGCTGTTTTTT. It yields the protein CASSYLRTGELFF.